This T cell receptor (beta chain) was recorded in a study of cytomegalovirus exposure and HLA in healthy donors. TCRdb's copy holds only in-frame clones and misses some; the assay was immunoSEQ multiplex PCR. The table has about 150,000 clones, less than 90% seen once. V gave up 6 bases and J gave up 6 bases; unmatched junction bases: 7. This CDR3 has 13 residues. Germline CDR1 MGHDK, CDR2 SYGVNS. Notes on the study in general: The study labeled 170 or so TCR beta chains cytomegalovirus-associated. Reportedly, diagnosis of cytomegalovirus status by the classifier showed high specificity and sensitivity. In vitro confirmation showed a few CMV-associated chains to be CMV antigen specific.

On this clone: Its antigen remains unknown.

The rearrangement uses TRBV25-1 and TRBJ1-1; 7 nucleotides align to TRBD1. Sequenced sample: PBMCs. This clonotype was obtained from a young man in good health and CMV-seropositive. This chain's CDR3 is CASRAGGLPEAFF. The CDR3, as DNA: TGTGCCAGCAGGGCAGGGGGTTTGCCTGAAGCTTTCTTT.